The 26 T cell receptor beta chains presented below share a single source sample, sequenced in a study of shared T cell receptors in the human thymus. Only in-frame clones appear in the TCRdb table, and some are missing; sequencing was by immunoSEQ multiplex PCR. In the table there are 540,000 or so clones, 70% to 80% of which are singletons. The same specimen was also included in a second study, on human thymus T cells.

Sequencing was carried out using thymocytes. The receptors come from a boy less than two years old with a congenital heart defect.

This sequence joins TRBV25-1 and TRBJ2-1; 9 bases align to TRBD2. CDR1 MGHDK and CDR2 SYGVNS come from the germline V gene. The CDR3 runs 15 residues. V lost 8 bases to trimming and J lost 2 bases; unmatched junction nucleotides: 7. The DNA of the CDR3 is TGTGCCAGCCACTCAGCGGGAGGTCCCTACAATGAGCAGTTCTTC. Its translation: CASHSAGGPYNEQFF.

V usage is TRBV4-3 and J usage is TRBJ2-3; TRBD2 matches at 13 bases. The CDR3 totals 17 residues. Germline V CDR1 and CDR2: LGHNA, YSLEER. The V gene end was trimmed by 1 base and the J gene end by 2 bases; junction bases not matched to a gene: 3. The DNA of the CDR3 is TGCGCCAGCAGCCAAGTGGGACTAGCGGGACCCACAGATACGCAGTATTTT. This encodes CASSQVGLAGPTDTQYF.

This clone came up a few times. The rearrangement joins TRBV27 to TRBJ2-7; 8 bases line up with TRBD1. J lost 1 base, V lost 4 bases, and 3 bases had no gene match. The CDR3 has 14 amino acids. Germline values: CDR1 MNHEY, CDR2 SMNVEV (reference sequence). The CDR3 region has the DNA TGTGCCAGCAGTTCCAGACAGGGGTCCTACGAGCAGTACTTC. Translating it yields CASSSRQGSYEQYF.

This clone was counted a single time. CDR3: CASSQKGESTSGFYEETQYF. As DNA, the CDR3 is TGCGCCAGCAGCCAAAAGGGGGAGTCCACTAGCGGTTTTTATGAGGAGACCCAGTACTTC. This chain links TRBV4-3 with TRBJ2-5; 8 nucleotides agree with TRBD2. The trim removed 2 bases at V and 5 bases at J, leaving 22 bases unmatched. Germline CDR1 is LGHNA and CDR2 is YSLEER. The CDR3 is 20 amino acids.

The chain combines TRBV10-3 with TRBJ1-2, with 11 bases that match TRBD1. The junction had 5 bases not matched to a gene; V was cut back by 0 bases and J by 2 bases. CDR1 ENHRY and CDR2 SYGVKD come from the germline V gene. This CDR3 spans 17 amino acids. The CDR3 reads CAISESAGTGGNYGYTF. In DNA, the CDR3 is TGTGCCATCAGTGAGTCGGCCGGGACAGGGGGAAACTATGGCTACACCTTC.

This chain connects TRBV28 to TRBJ2-1; 10 bases match TRBD2. Germline V gene sequence: CDR1 MDHEN, CDR2 SYDVKM. V shed 2 bases and J 7 bases; nucleotides not matched to a gene: 11. This CDR3 is built from 17 residues. The CDR3 sequence is CASSLNAASGSRNEQFF. The CDR3 DNA reads as TGTGCCAGCAGTTTAAACGCGGCTAGCGGGAGTAGAAATGAGCAGTTCTTC.

This clone was counted a few times. V usage is TRBV4-3 and J usage is TRBJ2-1, with TRBD2 matching 14 bases. Germline lookup yields CDR1 LGHNA and CDR2 YSLEER. The CDR3 sequence is 20 residues long. V shed 1 base and J 2 bases; nucleotides not matched to a gene: 10. Here the CDR3 DNA reads TGCGCCAGCAGCCAAGTCCGTGGACTAGCGGGAGGCTTCGCCTACAATGAGCAGTTCTTC. It specifies CASSQVRGLAGGFAYNEQFF.

The V call is TRBV5-1, the J call TRBJ2-7; D is perhaps TRBD2 (6 bases). Germline V lookup: CDR1 SGHRS, CDR2 YFSETQ. Trimming removed 3 bases at V and 1 base at J, with 14 bases between. This CDR3 region has 15 residues. CDR3 sequence reads: CASSYLEGCSYEQYF. The CDR3 DNA reads TGCGCCAGCAGCTACTTGGAGGGCTGTTCCTACGAGCAGTACTTC.

V usage is TRBV27 and J usage is TRBJ2-5; D perhaps matches TRBD1 (6 bases). This CDR3 spans 15 amino acids. Per the germline V gene, CDR1 is MNHEY and CDR2 is SMNVEV (reference sequence). The ends were cut back, 0 bases at V and 10 bases at J, with 18 bases in the middle. The CDR3 region has the DNA TGTGCCAGCAGTTTATCGACAGGACTTCCGAGCGACCAGTACTTC. It encodes CASSLSTGLPSDQYF.

The chain carries TRBV6-4 and TRBJ1-1, with TRBD1 matching 8 bases. The CDR3 totals 15 residues. Looked up from germline, CDR1 is MRHNA and CDR2 is SNTAGT. J was trimmed by 1 base and V by 3 bases; bases with no gene match: 4. Here the CDR3 DNA reads TGTGCCAGCAGTGAGGCAGGGGGCCCGAACACTGAAGCTTTCTTT. Residues: CASSEAGGPNTEAFF.

The V gene is TRBV4-3, the J gene TRBJ2-7, with D maybe TRBD1 (5 bases). Germline-derived CDR1 and CDR2 are LGHNA and YSLEER. This CDR3 region has 15 residues. Trimming shortened V by 0 bases and J by 3 bases, and 12 bases separated the two germline ends. The CDR3 protein is CASSQEGAQDYEQYF. CDR3 nucleotides: TGCGCCAGCAGCCAAGAAGGGGCGCAGGACTACGAGCAGTACTTC.

This clone was recorded a few times. This rearrangement joins TRBV2 to TRBJ2-1; D gene ambiguous. CDR1 and CDR2 from the germline V gene are SNHLY and FYNNEI. The CDR3 has 16 amino acids. V was trimmed by 2 bases and J by 0 bases, leaving 11 bases between them. The CDR3 sequence is CASSELRLSSYNEQFF. The CDR3 DNA is TGTGCCAGCAGTGAATTGCGTTTGAGCTCCTACAATGAGCAGTTCTTC.

This clone occurred a few times. Here the CDR3 reads CASSDGQPANEKLFF. The CDR3 coding sequence is TGTGCCAGCAGTGACGGACAGCCTGCTAATGAAAAACTGTTTTTT. The chain uses TRBV6-1 and TRBJ1-4; tentatively, D is TRBD1 (6 bases). Trimming removed 3 bases at V and 3 bases at J, with 11 bases between. Germline CDR1 reads MNHNS; CDR2 reads SASEGT. This CDR3 spans 15 amino acids.

This clone was observed a few times. The chain recombines TRBV15 with TRBJ1-5; 11 nucleotides agree with TRBD1. The CDR3 totals 17 residues. The V gene's germline CDR1 is LNHNV and CDR2 YYDKDF (reference sequence). V lost 0 bases, J lost 4 bases, and 5 bases stayed unmatched. This CDR3 is CATSRDRGTGGNQPQHF. CDR3 coding DNA: TGTGCCACCAGCAGAGATAGGGGGACAGGGGGGAATCAGCCCCAGCATTTT.

The chain couples TRBV6-6 to TRBJ2-5, with 14 bases that match TRBD2. Trimming took 10 bases from V and 5 from J; bases not matched to a gene: 6. Germline V gene data show CDR1 as MNHNY and CDR2 as SVGAGI (reference sequence). This CDR3 is 14 amino acids long. The CDR3 protein is CATSTSGRGETQYF. The CDR3, as DNA: TGTGCCACATCGACTAGCGGGAGGGGGGAGACCCAGTACTTC.

This chain joins TRBV5-6 and TRBJ1-2; TRBD1 is a possible D gene (5 bases). The CDR3 loop spans 13 amino acids. V lost 4 bases and J 8 bases, leaving 15 bases between the germline ends. Germline lookup yields CDR1 SGHDT and CDR2 YYEEEE. The CDR3, as DNA: TGTGCCAGCAGCCCGCGCCAGGGAGGAGGCTACACCTTC. Encoded protein: CASSPRQGGGYTF.

The chain carries TRBV29-1 and TRBJ2-2; TRBD1 might be the D (6 bases). V lost 6 bases and J lost 0, with 14 bases in between. The CDR3 totals 15 residues. CDR1 SQVTM and CDR2 ANQGSEA come from the germline V gene. The CDR3 is CSVDLRGPNTGELFF. The CDR3 nucleotides are TGCAGCGTGGACCTCAGGGGTCCGAACACCGGGGAGCTGTTTTTT.

V is TRBV28 and J is TRBJ1-1, with D possibly TRBD1 on 5 matching bases. The ends were cut back, 5 bases at V and 3 bases at J, with 13 bases in the middle. CDR1 and CDR2 from the germline V gene are MDHEN and SYDVKM. The CDR3 spans 14 residues. CDR3 sequence reads: CASSARAGHTEAFF. CDR3 sequence (DNA): TGTGCCAGCAGTGCCAGGGCCGGGCACACTGAAGCTTTCTTT.

This clone was found a few times. The chain has TRBV6-6 and TRBJ2-7; 9 bases agree with TRBD1. Germline CDR1 reads MNHNY; CDR2 reads SVGAGI (reference sequence). V lost 5 bases to trimming and J lost 4 bases; unmatched junction nucleotides: 6. The CDR3 length is 14 residues. The CDR3 spells CASSQGQGGYEQYF. In DNA, the CDR3 is TGTGCCAGCAGTCAGGGACAGGGTGGGTACGAGCAGTACTTC.

A few counts support this clone. The chain uses TRBV6-1 and TRBJ1-1; D gene unclear. The CDR3 is 14 residues long. The germline CDR1 and CDR2 sequences are MNHNS and SASEGT. V was shortened by 3 bases and J by 1 base, with 9 bases between the two germline ends. The CDR3 spells CASSDELSNTEAFF. The CDR3 DNA sequence: TGTGCCAGCAGTGACGAACTCTCGAACACTGAAGCTTTCTTT.

V gene TRBV7-8 combines with J gene TRBJ2-7; 11 bases map to TRBD1. The CDR3 has 16 amino acids. The V gene's germline CDR1 is SGHVS and CDR2 FQNEAQ. Unmatched junction bases numbered 8, after V lost 0 bases and J lost 7 bases. CDR3 nucleotide sequence: TGTGCCAGCAGCTTAGCGGGCGGGACAGGGGGTCGGGAGCAGTACTTC. As protein: CASSLAGGTGGREQYF.

The V gene is TRBV2, the J gene TRBJ2-5; D unresolved. The CDR3 runs to 13 residues. The V and J ends lost 5 bases and 4 bases respectively, with 11 bases between them. The germline CDR1 and CDR2 sequences are SNHLY and FYNNEI. The CDR3 bases are TGTGCCAGCAGTAGCGTACGACCAGAGACCCAGTACTTC. Amino acid sequence: CASSSVRPETQYF.

The rearrangement joins TRBV19 to TRBJ1-4; tentative D call: TRBD1 (6 bases). Germline CDR1 is LNHDA and CDR2 is SQIVND (reference sequence). This CDR3 has 14 amino acids. V lost 6 bases and J 6 bases, leaving 14 bases between the germline ends. CDR3 sequence: CASSLPGHDEKLFF. As DNA, the CDR3 is TGTGCCAGTAGCCTCCCGGGACATGATGAAAAACTGTTTTTT.

The chain has TRBV6-5 and TRBJ1-2, with D uncertain. CDR1 and CDR2 (germline): MNHEY, SVGAGI. The V end was cut by 1 base, the J end by 1 base, with 10 bases between. The CDR3 is made up of 15 amino acids. Here the CDR3 reads CASSYFPDHNYGYTF. In nucleotides, the CDR3 is TGTGCCAGCAGTTACTTCCCAGATCATAACTATGGCTACACCTTC.

This clone has a single count. J is TRBJ2-2 and V is TRBV7-8, with 12 bases lining up with TRBD2. Looked up from germline, CDR1 is SGHVS and CDR2 is FQNEAQ. V trimming: 5 bases; J trimming: 5 bases; junction bases outside the gene matches: 9. This CDR3 is built from 17 residues. CDR3 sequence (DNA): TGTGCCAGCAGCATAGTACTAGCGGGAGGCTCAACCGGGGAGCTGTTTTTT. Encoded protein: CASSIVLAGGSTGELFF.

The rearrangement joins TRBV21-1 to TRBJ2-1; the table's TRBD2 call for D was not verified on the DNA. TRBV21-1 is an annotated pseudogene. This CDR3 has 16 residues. CDR3 sequence: CASSKEGLAVGNEQFF. CDR3 sequence (DNA): TGTGCCAGCAGCAAAGAGGGACTAGCGGTGGGAAATGAGCAGTTCTTC.